The 5 T cell receptor beta chains given below trace back to one sample, sequenced in a study of T cells in Graves' hyperthyroidism and ophthalmopathy. Researchers amplified the TCR beta CDR3 regions from RNA transcripts. HTBI primers were the set used in a first-round RT-PCR of the TCR CDR3. Each CDR3 protein gets one entry after TCRdb re-called the multiplex PCR reads with MiXCR. The table lists hundreds of thousands of distinct CDR3 sequences, 40% to 55% of them singletons, with roughly 8.2% in the top ten. Sequencing used peripheral blood or thyroid tissue (not recorded which). All receptors derive from a woman under 30 with Graves' hyperthyroidism.

The chain is built from TRBV10-3 and TRBJ2-5; possibly TRBD1 or TRBD2 for D (5 bases each). Trimming stripped 5 bases from V and 2 bases from J, with 9 bases between. The CDR3 is 13 residues long. Per the germline V gene, CDR1 is ENHRY and CDR2 is SYGVKD. The CDR3 nucleotides are TGTGCCATCAGTCGGGACGAGCAAGAGACCCAGTACTTC. Its protein product is CAISRDEQETQYF.

This chain links TRBV24-1 with TRBJ2-1; 9 bases align to TRBD2. V trimming: 10 bases; J trimming: 8 bases; junction bases outside the gene matches: 14. Germline V gene data show CDR1 as KGHDR and CDR2 as SFDVKD. CDR3 length: 15 residues. Written as DNA, the CDR3 is TGTGCCACGGGGGGACTAGCTGGCTCTAGCTATGAGCAGTTCTTC. It yields the protein CATGGLAGSSYEQFF.

This clonotype was counted a few times. J is TRBJ1-4 and V is TRBV2; perhaps TRBD1 as D (5 bases). V lost 5 bases and J lost 7, with 17 bases in between. The germline V gene has CDR1 SNHLY and CDR2 FYNNEI. This CDR3 has 15 residues. The CDR3 region is CASSPYSGQSEKLFF. CDR3 DNA sequence: TGTGCCAGCAGTCCGTACTCAGGGCAGAGTGAAAAACTGTTTTTT. Together with reference TRBV2 and TRBJ1-4, the CDR3 gives the full variable domain: EPEVTQTPSHQVTQMGQEVILRCVPISNHLYFYWYRQILGQKVEFLVSFYNNEISEKSEIFDDQFSVERPDGSNFTLKIRSTKLEDSAMYFCASSPYSGQSEKLFFGSGTQLSVL.

This clonotype showed up many times. A junction boundary mismatches the germline segment, possibly from a read error. This chain connects TRBV5-1 to TRBJ2-7, with D perhaps matching TRBD1 (5 bases). CDR1 and CDR2 (germline): SGHRS, YFSETQ. The CDR3 is made up of 12 amino acids. The CDR3 spells CASSFDSYEQYF. The CDR3 DNA reads as TGTGCCAGCAGCTTTGACAGTTACGAGCAGTACTTC. The full variable domain, with the rest looked up from reference TRBV5-1 and TRBJ2-7, is KAGVTQTPRYLIKTRGQQVTLSCSPISGHRSVSWYQQTPGQGLQFLFEYFSETQRNKGNFPGRFSGRQFSNSRSEMNVSTLELGDSALYLCASSFDSYEQYFGPGTRLTVT.

The chain employs TRBV29-1 and TRBJ1-5; the D gene is possibly TRBD1 (6 bases). Trimming stripped 4 bases from V and 6 bases from J, with 13 bases between. Germline CDR1 is SQVTM and CDR2 is ANQGSEA. The CDR3 has 13 residues. CDR3 in DNA: TGCAGCGTTGGGGGGGGGCCTAGTCAGCCCCAGCATTTT. It translates to CSVGGGPSQPQHF.